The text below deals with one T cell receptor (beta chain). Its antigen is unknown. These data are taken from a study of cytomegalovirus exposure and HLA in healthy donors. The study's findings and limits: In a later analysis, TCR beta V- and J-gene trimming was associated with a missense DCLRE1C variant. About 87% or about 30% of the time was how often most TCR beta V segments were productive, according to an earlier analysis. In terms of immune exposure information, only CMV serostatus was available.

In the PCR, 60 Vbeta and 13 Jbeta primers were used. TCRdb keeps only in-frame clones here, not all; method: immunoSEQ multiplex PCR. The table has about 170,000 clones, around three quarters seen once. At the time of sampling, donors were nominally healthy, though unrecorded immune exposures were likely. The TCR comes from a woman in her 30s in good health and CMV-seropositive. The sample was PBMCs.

As DNA, the CDR3 is TGTGCCAGCAGTACTGCCGATCAGCCCCAGCATTTT. This translates into CASSTADQPQHF. V usage is TRBV7-2 and J usage is TRBJ1-5; no clear D. CDR1 and CDR2 from the germline V gene are SGHTA and FQGNSA. V shed 6 bases and J shed 5 bases, with 8 bases lying between them. This CDR3 is built from 12 residues.